This T cell receptor beta chain appears in the sequencing data of a study of neurological immune-mediated disorders (dated by TCRdb to the late 2010s). Notes on the research overall: Using UMI-based sequencing, the study compared peripheral blood TCR-beta repertoires from patients with HTLV-I-associated myelopathy (HAM/TSP), patients with multiple sclerosis, and healthy controls. The 100 to 110 TCR-beta libraries covered PBMC samples along with longitudinal samples, technical triplicates, and paired sorted CD4+ and CD8+ T-cell subsets. The cohort included 60 to 75 subjects: approximately 14 with HAM/TSP, about 34 with multiple sclerosis, and 20 or so healthy controls.

From its cysteine to its phenylalanine, the CDR3 spans 15 amino acids. CDR3 DNA is the only sequence kept; it has 45 bases, read in frame from the first base. Trimming takes 0 bases from V and 3 bases from J, and the germline ends sit 11 bases apart. cDNA was synthesized by template-switch 5'RACE using a primer with a 10-nucleotide random unique molecular identifier that tagged each TCR transcript. Over 190 million TCR-beta sequences, covering 15-18 subjects, were produced in each sequencing run. The RNeasy kit was used to extract total RNA. The KAPA Real-time Library Amplification kit was used to amplify TCR-beta VDJ regions with primers for the TCR constant region and the 5'RACE anchor. Sample indexes and Illumina adaptors were added in a first PCR, and a second PCR then increased library yield. The roughly 650 bp TCR product was size-selected on a 2% E-gel SizeSelection system after Ampure bead purification. Library quality was checked on a Bioanalyzer, concentration was measured with Qubit, and libraries were quantified with the Kapa Library Quantification kit before pooling. An Illumina HiSeq 2500 was used to sequence the libraries paired-end at 2 x 150 bp. To increase sequence diversity, about 25-31% phiX was spiked into each library pool. From the authors' description of their analysis: Quality-filtered reads were processed with the UMI-based MiGEC pipeline, which removed over 90% of raw TCR sequences during error correction. IMGT germline references were used for aligning VDJ genes, and each clonotype was defined as a unique CDR3 amino acid sequence together with its V-J genes. Clonal expansion, Shannon diversity, and CDR3 relatedness (CalcPairwiseDistances, ClusterSamples) were evaluated with VDJtools, and phylogenetic trees were built with CLCbio workbench. Clones with at least 8 unique UMIs were defined as expanded, with this threshold being based on coefficient-of-variation modelling across technical triplicates. The public reads were reprocessed in TCRdb via fastp at Q25 and MiXCR, keeping in-frame beta chains. Each entry is one CDR3 protein sequence, shown with its most common DNA and genes. The V and J calls come from TCRdb's annotation, not from the publication. The sample yields almost 30,000 distinct CDR3 sequences; roughly an eighth were counted once. The ten top clones hold approximately 6% of the sample.

Overall study results and their limits: No identical CDR3 amino acid sequences were found to be shared among expanded clones across subjects, suggesting that TCR-beta repertoires were private in all groups. The highest TCR clonal expansion was observed in HAM/TSP patients, whereas the lowest was observed in MS patients, even when compared with healthy controls.

The healthy controls were volunteers from blood banks in Maryland, USA. Libraries from unsorted PBMCs were made from 2 million PBMCs kept in RNAlater at -80 degrees C until RNA extraction. Peripheral blood was subjected to Ficoll-Hypaque density gradient centrifugation to isolate PBMCs, which were then cryopreserved in liquid nitrogen. This clonotype showed up many times. The specificity of this receptor is unknown. There are no base qualities to consult, and no much larger clone falls within one base. The chain is assembled from TRBV12-3 or TRBV12-4 and TRBJ1-1; the D gene is perhaps TRBD1, from 5 matching bases. This receptor was identified in a woman aged 60-75 years in good health. Sequencing was carried out using PBMCs. The CDR3 corresponds to CASSLAGALYTEAFF. The DNA is TGTGCCAGCAGTTTAGCTGGGGCTTTGTACACTGAAGCTTTCTTT.